These 20 T cell receptor beta chains were sequenced from one sample in a study of blood T cell repertoires in COVID-19. Method: immunoSEQ multiplex PCR; TCRdb's copy keeps in-frame clones and lacks some. The table records some 200,000 clones, about 91% of them present only once. The sequencing input was PBMCs or T cells enriched from blood (not recorded which). Every receptor here comes from a woman between 18 and 29 years old who had recovered from COVID-19.

V gene TRBV7-9 combines with J gene TRBJ2-7; a weak D match, TRBD2 (6 bases). Per germline, CDR1 SEHNR and CDR2 FQNEAQ (reference sequence). The CDR3 consists of 16 residues. V gave up 5 bases and J gave up 0 bases, with 17 bases separating them. In DNA form, the CDR3 reads TGTGCCAGCAGCCCCTCGTGGGGGGTGAGCTCCTACGAGCAGTACTTC. Its protein product is CASSPSWGVSSYEQYF.

V and J are TRBV5-1 and TRBJ2-3, with D unresolved. The CDR3 consists of 16 residues. With 6 bases removed from V and 1 base from J, the gap between germline ends came to 18 bases. CDR1 and CDR2 (germline): SGHRS, YFSETQ. The CDR3 spells CASTPFHDEGTDTQYF. The CDR3 DNA reads TGCGCCAGCACCCCTTTTCACGACGAGGGCACAGATACGCAGTATTTT.

The chain carries TRBV28 and TRBJ1-5, with TRBD1 matching 7 bases. The J segment lost 3 bases and the V segment lost 6 bases, leaving 8 bases of the junction unmatched. Germline V gene sequence: CDR1 MDHEN, CDR2 SYDVKM. The CDR3 contains 15 residues. The CDR3 DNA follows: TGTGCCAGCAGCCGCCGGGACAGCTTCAATCAGCCCCAGCATTTT. This encodes CASSRRDSFNQPQHF. Supplemented by reference TRBV28 and TRBJ1-5, the full variable domain reads DVKVTQSSRYLVKRTGEKVFLECVQDMDHENMFWYRQDPGLGLRLIYFSYDVKMKEKGDIPEGYSVSREKKERFSLILESASTNQTSMYLCASSRRDSFNQPQHFGDGTRLSIL.

The rearrangement links TRBV7-8 to TRBJ2-7; 8 nucleotides agree with TRBD1. Unmatched junction bases numbered 9, after V lost 5 bases and J lost 6 bases. Germline CDR1 reads SGHVS; CDR2 reads FQNEAQ. This CDR3 has 14 residues. DNA for the CDR3: TGTGCCAGCAGCCGTTCCGGGACAGGCACCGAGCAGTACTTC. This gives the protein CASSRSGTGTEQYF.

The chain has TRBV30 and TRBJ2-7; the D gene is possibly TRBD1 (6 bases). V was shortened by 3 bases and J by 3 bases, with 12 bases between the two germline ends. Per the germline V gene, CDR1 is GTSNPN and CDR2 is SVGIG (reference sequence). This CDR3 is built from 13 residues. CDR3 nucleotide sequence: TGTGCCTGGAGCAAAGGACAGCTCTACGAGCAGTACTTC. Its protein is CAWSKGQLYEQYF.

The gene calls are TRBV18 and TRBJ1-1, with a tentative D call TRBD1 (5 bases). Germline CDR1 KGHSH, CDR2 LQKENI. The CDR3 runs 15 residues. V lost 2 bases and J lost 4, with 14 bases in between. The CDR3 coding sequence is TGTGCCAGCTCACCAGACAGCCAAAGGGCCACTGAAGCTTTCTTT. Encoded protein: CASSPDSQRATEAFF.

V usage is TRBV19 and J usage is TRBJ2-3, with D maybe TRBD1 (6 bases). The germline gives CDR1 LNHDA, CDR2 SQIVND (reference sequence). This CDR3 comprises 15 residues. Trimming pared 4 bases from V and 2 bases from J, leaving 13 bases between. In nucleotides, the CDR3 is TGTGCCAGTAGTACCCGCCAGGGGCTCACAGATACGCAGTATTTT. Translated, it gives CASSTRQGLTDTQYF. The variable domain in full, completed from reference TRBV19 and TRBJ2-3, reads DGGITQSPKYLFRKEGQNVTLSCEQNLNHDAMYWYRQDPGQGLRLIYYSQIVNDFQKGDIAEGYSVSREKKESFPLTVTSAQKNPTAFYLCASSTRQGLTDTQYFGPGTRLTVL.

V gene TRBV3-1 (or the pseudogene TRBV3-2) combines with J gene TRBJ1-1; D gene uncertain. V gave up 4 bases and J gave up 6 bases, with 18 bases separating them. The CDR3 totals 15 residues. The germline gives CDR1 LGHDT, CDR2 YNNKEL (reference sequence). Here the CDR3 reads CASSLETGKRAEAFF. The CDR3, as DNA: TGTGCCAGCAGCCTCGAAACGGGGAAGCGCGCTGAAGCTTTCTTT.

The chain employs TRBV9 and TRBJ2-3, with 10 nucleotides matching TRBD1. CDR3 length equals 14 residues. Unmatched junction bases numbered 6, after V lost 4 bases and J lost 7 bases. Germline loops: CDR1 SGDLS, CDR2 YYNGEE. The CDR3: CASSSRQGAYTQYF. The CDR3 DNA reads TGTGCCAGCAGCTCCCGACAGGGGGCGTATACGCAGTATTTT.

The V call is TRBV10-3, the J call TRBJ2-3; D may be TRBD2 (5 bases). V was pared by 6 bases and J by 2 bases, with 6 bases between. Per the germline V gene, CDR1 is ENHRY and CDR2 is SYGVKD. The CDR3 consists of 12 residues. As DNA, the CDR3 is TGTGCCATCAGGGACTCCACAGATACGCAGTATTTT. Translation gives CAIRDSTDTQYF.

The chain joins TRBV27 to TRBJ2-7; 7 nucleotides line up with TRBD2. The CDR3 runs 15 residues. Germline V CDR1 and CDR2: MNHEY, SMNVEV (reference sequence). Losses at the gene ends were 4 bases for V and 1 base for J; bases not matched to a gene: 7. The CDR3 nucleotides are TGTGCCAGCAGTTCCTTGGGGGAGGGGTCCTACGAGCAGTACTTC. This encodes CASSSLGEGSYEQYF.

The chain has TRBV10-3 and TRBJ1-1; 10 nucleotides agree with TRBD1. The V and J ends lost 6 bases and 2 bases, in that order; junction bases with no gene match: 3. CDR1 is ENHRY and CDR2 is SYGVKD in the germline V gene. The CDR3 spans 14 residues. CDR3 amino acids: CAIRRDRGNTEAFF. The CDR3, as DNA: TGTGCCATCAGGAGGGACAGGGGTAACACTGAAGCTTTCTTT.

This clone occurred a few times. This sequence joins TRBV4-1 and TRBJ1-2; 7 nucleotides match TRBD1. Trimming at V came to 0 bases and at J to 8 bases, leaving 12 bases not matched to a gene. This CDR3 contains 16 residues. Germline V gene sequence: CDR1 MGHRA, CDR2 YSYEKL. The CDR3 here is CASSQDRGRQGMGYTF. The CDR3 nucleotides read TGCGCCAGCAGCCAAGATAGGGGGCGACAGGGAATGGGCTACACCTTC.

The chain has TRBV21-1 and TRBJ1-5; the table names TRBD1, a call not compared with the DNA. TRBV21-1 is designated a pseudogene. The CDR3 runs 20 residues. The CDR3 region has the DNA TGTGCCAGCAGCAAAGATTCATTGGGACAGGGAACCCTTAGCGATCAGCCCCAGCATTTT. Protein sequence: CASSKDSLGQGTLSDQPQHF.

This rearrangement joins TRBV7-9 to TRBJ2-5, with 8 bases matching TRBD1. Losses at the gene ends were 6 bases for V and 5 bases for J; bases not matched to a gene: 8. Germline CDR1 and CDR2: SEHNR and FQNEAQ (reference sequence). The length of the CDR3 is 14 residues. The CDR3 region has the DNA TGTGCCAGCAGGTCGACAGGGGCGGGTGAGACCCAGTACTTC. Its protein product is CASRSTGAGETQYF.

V and J are TRBV2 and TRBJ2-4, with TRBD2 matching 8 bases. The length of the CDR3 is 14 residues. V gave up 8 bases and J gave up 8 bases; unmatched junction bases: 11. Per the germline V gene, CDR1 is SNHLY and CDR2 is FYNNEI. This CDR3 is CASGSGSFFDIQYF. CDR3 DNA: TGTGCCAGCGGGAGCGGGAGTTTTTTTGACATTCAGTACTTC.

This clone appeared a few times. The chain couples TRBV6-5 to TRBJ2-1; a possible D gene is TRBD2 (6 bases). Deletions cut 2 bases from V and 1 base from J, with 9 bases between. The CDR3 contains 15 residues. Germline V gene lookup returns CDR1 MNHEY and CDR2 SVGAGI. DNA of the CDR3: TGTGCCAGCAGTTACCTCGCGGGATCCTACAATGAGCAGTTCTTC. Its protein product is CASSYLAGSYNEQFF.

The chain employs TRBV6-1 and TRBJ1-2, with D possibly TRBD1 on 5 matching bases. The CDR3 length is 14 residues. Germline V CDR1 and CDR2: MNHNS, SASEGT. V dropped 1 base and J dropped 6 bases, with 12 bases sitting between them. Here the CDR3 reads CASSEVAGSNGYTF. The CDR3 bases are TGTGCCAGCAGTGAAGTCGCAGGGTCGAATGGCTACACCTTC.

This clone was recorded a few times. The chain couples TRBV29-1 to TRBJ2-1; no firm D call. CDR1 and CDR2 (germline): SQVTM, ANQGSEA. This CDR3 has 14 amino acids. Trimming took off 3 bases at V and 0 bases at J, with 9 bases between the two ends. CDR3 region: CSVDRLSSYNEQFF. The CDR3 bases are TGCAGCGTTGATCGATTGAGCTCCTACAATGAGCAGTTCTTC.

The V gene is TRBV7-2, the J gene TRBJ2-1; D may be TRBD2 (5 bases). This CDR3 spans 12 amino acids. Trimming took off 5 bases at V and 14 bases at J, with 16 bases between the two ends. Germline V lookup: CDR1 SGHTA, CDR2 FQGNSA. This CDR3 reads CASSQDFRQEFF. CDR3 DNA: TGTGCCAGCAGCCAGGACTTCAGGCAGGAGTTCTTC.